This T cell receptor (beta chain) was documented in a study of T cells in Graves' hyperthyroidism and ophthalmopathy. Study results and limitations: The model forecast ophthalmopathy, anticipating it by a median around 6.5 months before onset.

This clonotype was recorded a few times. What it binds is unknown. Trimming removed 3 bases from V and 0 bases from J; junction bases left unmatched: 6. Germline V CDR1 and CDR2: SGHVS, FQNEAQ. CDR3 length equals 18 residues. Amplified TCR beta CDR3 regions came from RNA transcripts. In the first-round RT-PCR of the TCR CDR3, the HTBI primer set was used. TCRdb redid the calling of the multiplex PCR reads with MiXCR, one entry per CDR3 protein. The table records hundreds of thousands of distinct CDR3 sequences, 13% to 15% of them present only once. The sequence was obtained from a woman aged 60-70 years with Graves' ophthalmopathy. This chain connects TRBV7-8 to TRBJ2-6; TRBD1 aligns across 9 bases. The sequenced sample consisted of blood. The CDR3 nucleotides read TGTGCCAGCAGCTTTGAACAGGGGGCCTTCTCTGGGGCCAACGTCCTGACTTTC. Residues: CASSFEQGAFSGANVLTF.